The rows below give T cell receptor beta chains drawn from one sample of a study of CD8 T cells in ankylosing spondylitis. TCRdb itself ran the 5' RACE reads through MiXCR, one entry per CDR3 protein. The sample holds under 200,000 distinct CDR3 sequences, roughly 10% seen once. Sequencing was performed on blood, either unsorted or a sorted T cell fraction (not recorded which). The receptor set was obtained from a female donor with ankylosing spondylitis or in good health (not recorded which). The CDR3 runs from the conserved cysteine through the conserved F or W. A D gene is named only where the DNA matches it firmly. The size entry is marked missing in some rows and otherwise reads once, few, many or a size class.

j_call clone_size d_call v_call cdr3_aa cdr3_nt
TRBJ1-4 - - TRBV12-3/TRBV12-4 CASSLIRGEKLFF TGTGCCAGCAGTTTAATAAGAGGGGAAAAACTGTTTTTT
TRBJ2-7 few TRBD2 TRBV7-2 CASSRGGDEQYF TGTGCCAGCAGCCGGGGGGGGGACGAGCAGTACTTC
TRBJ1-1 many - TRBV29-1 CSVLYRGETEAFF TGCAGCGTCCTCTATCGGGGGGAAACTGAAGCTTTCTTT
TRBJ2-5 - - TRBV24-1 CATSDFGGTPGAETQYF TGTGCCACCAGTGATTTTGGAGGGACCCCGGGGGCAGAGACCCAGTACTTC
TRBJ2-1 many - TRBV24-1 CATSDLQDPAEQFF TGTGCCACCAGTGATTTGCAAGACCCCGCTGAGCAGTTCTTC
TRBJ2-3 many - TRBV27 CASSLNESPDTQYF TGTGCCAGCAGCCTAAACGAAAGCCCGGATACGCAGTATTTT
TRBJ2-1 few TRBD2 TRBV7-6 CASSFSGRPYEQFF TGTGCCAGCAGCTTTAGCGGGAGGCCCTATGAGCAGTTCTTC
TRBJ2-3 few - TRBV27 CASGGIRTDTQYF TGTGCCAGCGGAGGTATTCGCACAGATACGCAGTATTTT
TRBJ2-3 few - TRBV20-1 CSARRGRQARRDTQYF TGCAGTGCTCGCAGAGGCAGACAGGCCCGGAGAGATACGCAGTATTTT
TRBJ2-1 once TRBD2 TRBV6-2/TRBV6-3 CASSYSWTSAYNEQFF TGTGCCAGCAGTTACTCCTGGACTAGCGCGTACAATGAGCAGTTCTTC
TRBJ1-1 - - TRBV14 CASSPGGLGAFF TGTGCCAGCAGCCCCGGGGGGTTAGGAGCTTTCTTT